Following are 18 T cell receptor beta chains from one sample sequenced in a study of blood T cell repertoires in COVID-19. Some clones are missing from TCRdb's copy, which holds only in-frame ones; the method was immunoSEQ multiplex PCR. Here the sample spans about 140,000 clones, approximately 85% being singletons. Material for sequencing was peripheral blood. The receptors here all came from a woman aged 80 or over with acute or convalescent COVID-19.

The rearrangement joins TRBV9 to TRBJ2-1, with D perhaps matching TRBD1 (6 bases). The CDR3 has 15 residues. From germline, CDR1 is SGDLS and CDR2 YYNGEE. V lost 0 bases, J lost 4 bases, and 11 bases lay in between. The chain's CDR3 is CASSVAGAGYNEQFF. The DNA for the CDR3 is TGTGCCAGCAGCGTAGCAGGGGCCGGGTACAATGAGCAGTTCTTC.

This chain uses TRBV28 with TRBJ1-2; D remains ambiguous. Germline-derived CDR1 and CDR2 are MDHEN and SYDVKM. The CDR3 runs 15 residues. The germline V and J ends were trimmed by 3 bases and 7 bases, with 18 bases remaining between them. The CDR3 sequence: CASSFQDSYVRGYTF. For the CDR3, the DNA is TGTGCCAGCAGTTTTCAGGATTCGTACGTGCGTGGCTACACCTTC.

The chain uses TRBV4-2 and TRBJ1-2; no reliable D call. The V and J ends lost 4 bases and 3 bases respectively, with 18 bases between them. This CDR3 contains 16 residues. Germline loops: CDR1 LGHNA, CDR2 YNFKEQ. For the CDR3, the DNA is TGTGCCAGCAGCCCCCAAGGAGCCGAGGGCGACTATGGCTACACCTTC. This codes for CASSPQGAEGDYGYTF.

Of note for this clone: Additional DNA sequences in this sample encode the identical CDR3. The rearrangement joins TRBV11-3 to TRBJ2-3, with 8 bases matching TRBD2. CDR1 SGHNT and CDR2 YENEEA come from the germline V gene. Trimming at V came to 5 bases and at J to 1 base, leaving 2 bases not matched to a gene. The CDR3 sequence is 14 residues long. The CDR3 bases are TGTGCCAGCAGCCTCGGGGGGGGCACAGATACGCAGTATTTT. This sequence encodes CASSLGGGTDTQYF.

Written as DNA, the CDR3 is TGTGCCAGCAACAGGGGGGGTAAAGCGGCCGCCTACAATGAGCAGTTCTTC. This encodes CASNRGGKAAAYNEQFF. J is TRBJ2-1 and V is TRBV7-2, with D perhaps matching TRBD1 (8 bases). The V and J ends lost 7 bases and 2 bases respectively, with 21 bases between them. This CDR3 comprises 17 residues. Germline V gene sequence: CDR1 SGHTA, CDR2 FQGNSA.

This CDR3 reads CASSANSGRGYGYTF. The CDR3, as DNA: TGTGCCAGCAGCGCAAACTCGGGCAGGGGCTATGGCTACACCTTC. The rearrangement joins TRBV9 to TRBJ1-2, with a possible D match to TRBD1 (6 bases). The CDR3 sequence is 15 residues long. Trimming took off 3 bases at V and 4 bases at J, with 16 bases between the two ends. The germline gives CDR1 SGDLS, CDR2 YYNGEE. Combining the CDR3 with reference TRBV9 and TRBJ1-2 gives the whole variable domain DSGVTQTPKHLITATGQRVTLRCSPRSGDLSVYWYQQSLDQGLQFLIQYYNGEERAKGNILERFSAQQFPDLHSELNLSSLELGDSALYFCASSANSGRGYGYTFGSGTRLTVV.

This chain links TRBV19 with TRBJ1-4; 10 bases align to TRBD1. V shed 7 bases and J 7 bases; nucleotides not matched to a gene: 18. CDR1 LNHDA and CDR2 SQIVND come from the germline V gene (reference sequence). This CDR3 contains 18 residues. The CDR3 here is CASIHRDRGSQILEKLFF. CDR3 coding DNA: TGTGCCAGTATCCACCGGGACAGGGGATCCCAAATCCTTGAAAAACTGTTTTTT.

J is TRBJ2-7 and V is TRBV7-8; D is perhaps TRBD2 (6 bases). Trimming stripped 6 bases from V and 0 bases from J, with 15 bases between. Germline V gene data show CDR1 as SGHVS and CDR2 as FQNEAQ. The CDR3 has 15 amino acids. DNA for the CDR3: TGTGCCAGCAGGCAGAGGGACGGGAGCTCCTACGAGCAGTACTTC. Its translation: CASRQRDGSSYEQYF.

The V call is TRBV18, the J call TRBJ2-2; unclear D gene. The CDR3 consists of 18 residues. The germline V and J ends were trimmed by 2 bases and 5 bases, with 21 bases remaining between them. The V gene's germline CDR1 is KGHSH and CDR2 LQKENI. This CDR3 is CASSPVRLLTIDTGELFF. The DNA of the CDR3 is TGTGCCAGCTCACCAGTCAGGCTTTTGACAATCGATACCGGGGAGCTGTTTTTT.

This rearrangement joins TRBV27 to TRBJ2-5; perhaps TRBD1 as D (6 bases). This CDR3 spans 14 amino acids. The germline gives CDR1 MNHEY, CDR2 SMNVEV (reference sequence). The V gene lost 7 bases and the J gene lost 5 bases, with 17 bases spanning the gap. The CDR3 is CASTRAGAGETQYF. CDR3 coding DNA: TGTGCCAGCACCAGGGCAGGGGCAGGGGAGACCCAGTACTTC.

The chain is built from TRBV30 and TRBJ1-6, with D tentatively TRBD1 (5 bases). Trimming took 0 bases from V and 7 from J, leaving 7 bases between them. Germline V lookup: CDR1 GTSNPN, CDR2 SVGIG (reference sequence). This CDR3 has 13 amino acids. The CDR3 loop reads CAWSVTGNSPLHF. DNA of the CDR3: TGTGCCTGGAGTGTAACAGGAAATTCACCCCTCCACTTT.

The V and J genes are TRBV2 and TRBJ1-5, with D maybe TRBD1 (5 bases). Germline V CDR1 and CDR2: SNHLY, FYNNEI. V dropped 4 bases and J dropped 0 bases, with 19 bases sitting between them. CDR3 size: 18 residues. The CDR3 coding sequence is TGTGCCAGCAGTGGATATCGGGGGACGACATATAGCAATCAGCCCCAGCATTTT. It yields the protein CASSGYRGTTYSNQPQHF.

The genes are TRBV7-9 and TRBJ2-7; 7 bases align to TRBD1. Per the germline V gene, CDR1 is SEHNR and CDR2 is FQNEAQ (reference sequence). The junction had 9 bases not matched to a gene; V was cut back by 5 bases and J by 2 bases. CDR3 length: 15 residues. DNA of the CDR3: TGTGCCAGCAGCCCGGACAGGCACCTTACCTACGAGCAGTACTTC. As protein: CASSPDRHLTYEQYF.

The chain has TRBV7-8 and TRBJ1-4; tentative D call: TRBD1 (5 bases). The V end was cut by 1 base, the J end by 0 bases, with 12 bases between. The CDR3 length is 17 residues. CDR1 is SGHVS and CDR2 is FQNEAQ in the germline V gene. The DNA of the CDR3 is TGTGCCAGCAGCTTAGTTTGGACATTTCCAACTAATGAAAAACTGTTTTTT. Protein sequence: CASSLVWTFPTNEKLFF.

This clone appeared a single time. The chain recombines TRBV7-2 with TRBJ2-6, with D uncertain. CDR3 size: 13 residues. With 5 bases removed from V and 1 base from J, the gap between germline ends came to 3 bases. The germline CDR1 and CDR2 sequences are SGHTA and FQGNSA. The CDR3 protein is CASSPSGANVLTF. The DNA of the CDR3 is TGTGCCAGCAGCCCATCTGGGGCCAACGTCCTGACTTTC.

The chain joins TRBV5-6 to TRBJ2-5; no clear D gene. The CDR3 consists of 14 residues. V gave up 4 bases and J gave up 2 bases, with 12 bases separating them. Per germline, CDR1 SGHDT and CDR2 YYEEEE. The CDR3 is CASSRVVVQETQYF. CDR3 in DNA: TGTGCCAGCAGCCGGGTAGTCGTACAAGAGACCCAGTACTTC. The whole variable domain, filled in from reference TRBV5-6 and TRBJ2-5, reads DAGVTQSPTHLIKTRGQQVTLRCSPKSGHDTVSWYQQALGQGPQFIFQYYEEEERQRGNFPDRFSGHQFPNYSSELNVNALLLGDSALYLCASSRVVVQETQYFGPGTRLLVL.

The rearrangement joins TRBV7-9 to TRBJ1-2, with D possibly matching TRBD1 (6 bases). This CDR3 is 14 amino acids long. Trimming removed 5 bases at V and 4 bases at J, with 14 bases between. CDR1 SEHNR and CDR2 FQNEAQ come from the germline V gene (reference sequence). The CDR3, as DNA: TGTGCCAGCAGCCTCGGGGGGGCTGGCTATGGCTACACCTTC. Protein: CASSLGGAGYGYTF. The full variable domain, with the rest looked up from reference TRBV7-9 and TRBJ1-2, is DTGVSQNPRHKITKRGQNVTFRCDPISEHNRLYWYRQTLGQGPEFLTYFQNEAQLEKSRLLSDRFSAERPKGSFSTLEIQRTEQGDSAMYLCASSLGGAGYGYTFGSGTRLTVV.

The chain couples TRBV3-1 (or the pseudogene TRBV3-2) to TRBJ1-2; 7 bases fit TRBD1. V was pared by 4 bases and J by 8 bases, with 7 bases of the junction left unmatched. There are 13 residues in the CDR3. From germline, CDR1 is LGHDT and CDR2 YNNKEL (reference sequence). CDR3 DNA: TGTGCCAGCAGCCCCGTTGAGGGGGCCGGCTACACCTTC. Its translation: CASSPVEGAGYTF.